This T cell receptor (beta chain) was captured in a study of blood T cell repertoires in COVID-19. Study-level background: In each case, the material was cDNA or gDNA derived from T cells, B-cell-depleted T cells, or PBMCs.

The CDR3 spans 13 residues. V lost 4 bases and J lost 4, with 8 bases in between. The germline V gene has CDR1 LNHDA and CDR2 SQIVND (reference sequence). Recruitment covered 25 or so US areas and drew participants whose ages spanned roughly 18 to 100 years. Before being deemed recovered, Cohort 3 donors had two negative PCRs, clearance, or symptom resolution. Clones were sequenced by immunoSEQ multiplex PCR, and TCRdb holds only the in-frame ones, with some missing. The data contain roughly 250,000 clones, 75% to 90% of them singletons. Sequenced: PBMCs or T cells enriched from blood (not recorded which). The V gene is TRBV19, the J gene TRBJ1-5; the D is unclear. This sequence was found in a woman aged 18-35 years who had recovered from COVID-19. The CDR3 loop reads CASSSFRNQPQHF. The CDR3 nucleotides read TGTGCCAGTAGTAGCTTCAGGAATCAGCCCCAGCATTTT.